The sequence of this T cell receptor beta chain was determined in a study of T cell repertoires in cytomegalovirus infection. TCRdb re-derived calls from the reads in MiXCR, one entry per CDR3 protein. The top ten hold about 46% of the sample, which has roughly 570,000 distinct CDR3 sequences, about 40% seen once. With respect to this clonotype: Its antigen is unknown.

The CDR3 is 17 residues long. Trimming took 2 bases from V and 4 from J, leaving 18 bases between them. CDR1 is KGHSH, CDR2 LQKENI, per germline. The genes are TRBV18 and TRBJ1-3; D is undetermined. The receptor comes from a human donor in good health (CMV status not recorded). Some clones in this sample may be carry-over from other donors' samples. The specimen was cultured PBMCs, collected from culture after CMV antigen stimulation. The CDR3 loop reads CASSPTLDVGRGNTIYF. In DNA, the CDR3 is TGTGCCAGCTCACCAACTCTGGACGTCGGCCGGGGAAACACCATATATTTT.